A selection of T cell receptor beta chains follows, all from one sample in a study of blood T cell repertoires in COVID-19. TCRdb's table, derived via immunoSEQ multiplex PCR, lists solely in-frame clones and lacks some. The table lists 100,000 to 150,000 clones, around 91% of them singletons. Source material: peripheral blood. The receptors stem from a man aged 65 to 85 with active or convalescent COVID-19. The CDR3 runs from the conserved cysteine through the conserved F or W.

V gene	J gene	CDR3 length	CDR3 protein
TRBV5-5	TRBJ1-3	16	CASSPLAGTSGNTIYF
TRBV11-3	TRBJ2-3	12	CASSEATDTQYF
TRBV6-5	TRBJ1-1	15	CASSYSLTSNTEAFF
TRBV5-3	TRBJ2-2	20	CARSFYTGPGGREITGELFF
TRBV6-5	TRBJ2-5	13	CASSTGETETQYF
TRBV14	TRBJ1-6	15	CASSQDYGYDSPLHF
TRBV15	TRBJ2-3	16	CATSRGGTGGTDTQYF
TRBV7-9	TRBJ2-1	16	CASRAGTSVPYNEQFF
TRBV28	TRBJ1-6	15	CASSPPGGSNSPLHF
TRBV2	TRBJ2-3	15	CASSIAAPSTDTQYF
TRBV5-1	TRBJ2-2	15	CASSRAGTNTGELFF
TRBV6-5	TRBJ2-4	15	CASTPVGLGSNIQYF
TRBV24-1	TRBJ2-7	14	CATSDISWSEGSYF
TRBV6-5	TRBJ2-7	15	CAVRGVSGRVYEQYF
TRBV6-4	TRBJ2-5	14	CASSRTGQEETQYF
TRBV28	TRBJ2-1	16	CASIPSGLVSYNEQFF
TRBV29-1	TRBJ2-7	14	CSVDIQGALGEQYF
TRBV6-5	TRBJ2-1	15	CASSYSILGDNEQFF
TRBV18	TRBJ1-5	14	CASSEQPSNQPQHF
TRBV7-2	TRBJ1-6	14	CASSLGQINSPLHF
TRBV28	TRBJ2-1	14	CASTSPGKYNEQFF
TRBV19	TRBJ2-1	15	CASSAGLAAYNEQFF
TRBV5-4	TRBJ2-7	15	CASSLTSSTIHEQYF
TRBV6-5	TRBJ2-7	15	CASKLAGQSSYEQYF
TRBV20-1	TRBJ1-6	15	CSASREGQYNSPLHF
TRBV6-5	TRBJ1-2	12	CASSLTGIGYTF
TRBV24-1	TRBJ1-5	14	CATSGGYSNQPQHF
TRBV29-1	TRBJ2-7	13	CSVRAGAVYEQYF
TRBV27	TRBJ1-2	15	CASRGGQGGVYGYTF
TRBV10-3	TRBJ1-1	11	CAIRSGERAFF
TRBV5-6	TRBJ1-4	16	CASSSWGTGLGEKLFF
TRBV5-1	TRBJ1-4	14	CASSLGTGSEKLFF
TRBV28	TRBJ1-5	14	CASNQPGNRQPQHF
TRBV2	TRBJ2-3	13	CGGGGDSTDTQYF
TRBV19	TRBJ1-2	14	CATRAPGQPGGYTF
TRBV5-4	TRBJ2-5	14	CASSFRQGLETQYF
TRBV11-2	TRBJ1-1	12	CASSFAEGRAFF
TRBV5-1	TRBJ2-2	17	CASSMLAGGPIPGELFF
TRBV11-2	TRBJ2-7	14	CASIGTSGKGEQYF
TRBV2	TRBJ2-7	13	CASIGTVPREQYF
TRBV18	TRBJ2-3	17	CASSLGLAGERADTQYF
TRBV18	TRBJ2-7	15	CASSPGASGSWEQYF
TRBV5-1	TRBJ2-1	15	CASSTGQGGLGEQFF
TRBV5-1	TRBJ1-4	14	CASSLLATNEKLFF
TRBV27	TRBJ1-2	12	CASSRQGDGYTF
TRBV5-5	TRBJ1-5	16	CASSFGGRQGNQPQHF
TRBV29-1	TRBJ1-1	14	CSVDFWTGATEAFF
TRBV2	TRBJ1-1	13	CASTGQENTEAFF